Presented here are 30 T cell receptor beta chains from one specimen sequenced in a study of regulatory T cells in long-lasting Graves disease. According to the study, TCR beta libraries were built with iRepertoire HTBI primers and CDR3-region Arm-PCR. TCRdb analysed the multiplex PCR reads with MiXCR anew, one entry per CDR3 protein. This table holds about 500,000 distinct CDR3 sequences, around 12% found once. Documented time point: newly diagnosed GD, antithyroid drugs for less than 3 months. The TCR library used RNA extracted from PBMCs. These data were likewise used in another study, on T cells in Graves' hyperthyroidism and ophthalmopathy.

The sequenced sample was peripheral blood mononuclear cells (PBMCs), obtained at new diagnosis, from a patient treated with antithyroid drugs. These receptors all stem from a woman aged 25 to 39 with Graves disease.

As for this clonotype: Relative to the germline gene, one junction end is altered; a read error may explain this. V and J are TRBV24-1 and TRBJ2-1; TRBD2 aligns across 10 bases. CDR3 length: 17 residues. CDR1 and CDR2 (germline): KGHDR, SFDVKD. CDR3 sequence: CATSDFRTSGSYSEQFF. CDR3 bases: TGTGCCACCAGTGATTTCCGGACTAGCGGATCCTACAGTGAGCAGTTCTTC.

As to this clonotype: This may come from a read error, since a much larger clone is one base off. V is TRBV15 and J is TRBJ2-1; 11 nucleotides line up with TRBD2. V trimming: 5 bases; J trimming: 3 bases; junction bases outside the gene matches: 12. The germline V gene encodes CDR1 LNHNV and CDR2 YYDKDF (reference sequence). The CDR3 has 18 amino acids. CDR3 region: CATSSWVSGRAIYNEQFF. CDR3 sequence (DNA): TGTGCCACCAGCTCATGGGTTAGCGGGAGGGCCATCTACAATGAGCAGTTCTTC.

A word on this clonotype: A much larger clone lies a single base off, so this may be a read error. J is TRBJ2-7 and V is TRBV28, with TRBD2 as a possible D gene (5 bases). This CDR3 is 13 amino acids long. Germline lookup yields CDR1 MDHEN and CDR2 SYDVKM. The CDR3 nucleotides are TGTGCCAGCAGGAATAGCGTGCCCTACGAGCACTACTTC. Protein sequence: CASRNSVPYEHYF. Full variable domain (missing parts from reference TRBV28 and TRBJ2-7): DVKVTQSSRYLVKRTGEKVFLECVQDMDHENMFWYRQDPGLGLRLIYFSYDVKMKEKGDIPEGYSVSREKKERFSLILESASTNQTSMYLCASRNSVPYEHYFGPGTRLTVT.

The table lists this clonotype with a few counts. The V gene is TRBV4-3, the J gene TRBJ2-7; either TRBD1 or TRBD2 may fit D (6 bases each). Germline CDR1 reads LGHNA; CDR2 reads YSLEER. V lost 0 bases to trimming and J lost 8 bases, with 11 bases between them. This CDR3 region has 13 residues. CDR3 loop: CASSQDWGDKQYF. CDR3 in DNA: TGCGCCAGCAGCCAAGATTGGGGGGACAAGCAGTACTTC.

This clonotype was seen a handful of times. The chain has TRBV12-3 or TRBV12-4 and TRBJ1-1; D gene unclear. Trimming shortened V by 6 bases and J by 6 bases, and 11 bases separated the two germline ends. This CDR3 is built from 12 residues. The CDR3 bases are TGTGCCAGCAGCCCTGACACTGCTGAAGCTTTCTTT. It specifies CASSPDTAEAFF.

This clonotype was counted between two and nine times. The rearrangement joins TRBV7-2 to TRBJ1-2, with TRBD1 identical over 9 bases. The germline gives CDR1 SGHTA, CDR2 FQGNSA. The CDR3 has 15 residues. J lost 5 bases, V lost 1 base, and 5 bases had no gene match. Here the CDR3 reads CASSLGDRAPYGYTF. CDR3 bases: TGTGCCAGCAGCTTAGGGGACAGGGCCCCATATGGCTACACCTTC.

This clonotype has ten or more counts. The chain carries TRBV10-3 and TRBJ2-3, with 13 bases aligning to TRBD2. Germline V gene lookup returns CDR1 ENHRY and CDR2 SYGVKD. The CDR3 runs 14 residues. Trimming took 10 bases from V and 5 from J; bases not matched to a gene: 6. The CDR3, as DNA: TGTGCCACGGGGACTAGCGGGACATTAGATACGCAGTATTTT. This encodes CATGTSGTLDTQYF.

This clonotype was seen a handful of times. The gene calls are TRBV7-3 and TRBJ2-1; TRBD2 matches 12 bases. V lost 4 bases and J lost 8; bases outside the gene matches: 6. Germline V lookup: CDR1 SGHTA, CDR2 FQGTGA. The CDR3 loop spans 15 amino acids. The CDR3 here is CASSYSGTSGYEQFF. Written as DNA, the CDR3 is TGTGCCAGCAGCTACTCCGGGACTAGCGGGTATGAGCAGTTCTTC.

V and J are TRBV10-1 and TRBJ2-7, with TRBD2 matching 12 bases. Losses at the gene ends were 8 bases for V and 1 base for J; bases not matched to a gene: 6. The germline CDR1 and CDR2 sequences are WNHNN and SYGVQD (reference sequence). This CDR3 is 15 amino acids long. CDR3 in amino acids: CASSSGRARSYEQYF. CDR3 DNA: TGCGCCAGCTCTAGCGGGAGGGCCAGGTCCTACGAGCAGTACTTC.

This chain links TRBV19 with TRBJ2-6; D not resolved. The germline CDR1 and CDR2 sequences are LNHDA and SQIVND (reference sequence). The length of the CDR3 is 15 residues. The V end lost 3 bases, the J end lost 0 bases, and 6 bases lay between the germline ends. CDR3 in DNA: TGTGCCAGTAGTATTCGAGGCTCTGGGGCCAACGTCCTGACTTTC. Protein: CASSIRGSGANVLTF.

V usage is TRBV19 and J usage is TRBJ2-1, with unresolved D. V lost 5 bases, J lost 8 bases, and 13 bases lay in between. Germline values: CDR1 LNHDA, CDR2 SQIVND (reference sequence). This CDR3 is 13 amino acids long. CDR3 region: CASSWTEHYEQFF. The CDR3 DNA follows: TGTGCCAGTAGTTGGACGGAACACTATGAGCAGTTCTTC.

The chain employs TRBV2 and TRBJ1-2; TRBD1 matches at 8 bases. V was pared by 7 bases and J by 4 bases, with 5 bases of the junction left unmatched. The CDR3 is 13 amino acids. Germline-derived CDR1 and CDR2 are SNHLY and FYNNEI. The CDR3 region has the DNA TGTGCCAGCAAAACAGGGACAGGCTATGGCTACACCTTC. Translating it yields CASKTGTGYGYTF.

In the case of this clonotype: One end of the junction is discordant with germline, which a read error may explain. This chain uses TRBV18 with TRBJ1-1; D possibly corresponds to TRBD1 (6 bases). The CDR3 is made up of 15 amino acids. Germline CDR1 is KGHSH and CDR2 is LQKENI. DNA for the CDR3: TGTGCCAGCCCACCCCGAGGGGGGGGTGACACTGAAGCTTTCTTT. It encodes CASPPRGGGDTEAFF.

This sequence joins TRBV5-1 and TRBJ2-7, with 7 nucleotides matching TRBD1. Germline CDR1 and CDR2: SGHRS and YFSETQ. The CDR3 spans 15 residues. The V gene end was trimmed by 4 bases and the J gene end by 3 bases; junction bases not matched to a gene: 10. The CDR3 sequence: CASSLLYGTDYEQYF. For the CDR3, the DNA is TGCGCCAGCAGCCTATTGTACGGGACAGACTACGAGCAGTACTTC.

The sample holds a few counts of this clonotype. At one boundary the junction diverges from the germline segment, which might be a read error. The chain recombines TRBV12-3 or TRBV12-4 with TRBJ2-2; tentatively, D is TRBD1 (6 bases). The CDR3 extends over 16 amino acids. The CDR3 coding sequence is TGTGCCAGCAGTCCCGGACAGAGCGCGAACGCCGGGGAGCTGTTTTTT. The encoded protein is CASSPGQSANAGELFF.

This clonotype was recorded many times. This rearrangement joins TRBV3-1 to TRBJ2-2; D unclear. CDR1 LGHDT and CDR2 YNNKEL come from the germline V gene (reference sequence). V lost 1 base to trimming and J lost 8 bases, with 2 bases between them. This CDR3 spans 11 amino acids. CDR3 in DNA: TGTGCCAGCAGCCAAGGGGGGGAGCTGTTTTTT. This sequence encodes CASSQGGELFF.

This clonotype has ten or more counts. In DNA form, the CDR3 reads TGTGCCAGCAGTGAAGGGGGACTAGCGGGACTGACAGATACGCAGTATTTT. This gives the protein CASSEGGLAGLTDTQYF. The genes are TRBV2 and TRBJ2-3; TRBD2 aligns across 13 bases. The germline gives CDR1 SNHLY, CDR2 FYNNEI. With 1 base clipped from V and 3 bases from J, the junction kept 4 bases outside the gene matches. The CDR3 has 17 residues. Filled out from reference TRBV2 and TRBJ2-3, the complete variable domain reads EPEVTQTPSHQVTQMGQEVILRCVPISNHLYFYWYRQILGQKVEFLVSFYNNEISEKSEIFDDQFSVERPDGSNFTLKIRSTKLEDSAMYFCASSEGGLAGLTDTQYFGPGTRLTVL.

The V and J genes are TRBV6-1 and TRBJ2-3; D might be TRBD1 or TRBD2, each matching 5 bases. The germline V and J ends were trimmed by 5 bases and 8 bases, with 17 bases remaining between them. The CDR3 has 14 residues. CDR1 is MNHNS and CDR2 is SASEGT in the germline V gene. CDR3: CASSRDPEVPTQYF. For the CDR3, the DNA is TGTGCCAGCAGTCGGGACCCTGAGGTGCCTACGCAGTATTTT.

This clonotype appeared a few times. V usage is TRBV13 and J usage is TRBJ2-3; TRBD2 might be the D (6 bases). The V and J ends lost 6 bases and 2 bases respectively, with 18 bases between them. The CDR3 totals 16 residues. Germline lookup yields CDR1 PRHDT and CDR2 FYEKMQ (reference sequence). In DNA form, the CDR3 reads TGTGCCAGCAGTTATATCGGGACTTTTCCCACAGATACGCAGTATTTT. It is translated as CASSYIGTFPTDTQYF.

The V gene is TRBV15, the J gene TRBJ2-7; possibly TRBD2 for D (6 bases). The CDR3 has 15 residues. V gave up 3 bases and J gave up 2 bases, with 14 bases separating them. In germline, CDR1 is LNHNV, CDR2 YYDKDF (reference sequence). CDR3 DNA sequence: TGTGCCACCAGCAGCCAGCGGGCGGAGCCCTACGAGCAGTACTTC. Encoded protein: CATSSQRAEPYEQYF.

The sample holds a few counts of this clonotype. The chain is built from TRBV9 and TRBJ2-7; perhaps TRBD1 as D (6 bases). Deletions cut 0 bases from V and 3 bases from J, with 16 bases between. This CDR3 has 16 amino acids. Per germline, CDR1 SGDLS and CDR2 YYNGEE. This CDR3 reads CASSVAYRTELYEQYF. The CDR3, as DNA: TGTGCCAGCAGCGTAGCTTATCGGACAGAGCTCTACGAGCAGTACTTC.

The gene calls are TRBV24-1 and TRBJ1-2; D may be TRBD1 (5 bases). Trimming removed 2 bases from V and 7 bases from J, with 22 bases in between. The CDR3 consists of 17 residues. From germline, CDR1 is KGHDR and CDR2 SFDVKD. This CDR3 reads CATSDSRISGTVSGYTF. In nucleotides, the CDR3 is TGTGCCACCAGTGATTCACGGATTTCCGGGACTGTAAGTGGCTACACCTTC.

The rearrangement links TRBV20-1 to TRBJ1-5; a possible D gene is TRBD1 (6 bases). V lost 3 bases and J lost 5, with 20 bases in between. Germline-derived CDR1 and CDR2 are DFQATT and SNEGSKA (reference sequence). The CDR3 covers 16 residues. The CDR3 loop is CSASLGGRFRDQPQHF. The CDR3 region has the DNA TGCAGTGCTAGTCTCGGGGGGCGATTTCGGGATCAGCCCCAGCATTTT.

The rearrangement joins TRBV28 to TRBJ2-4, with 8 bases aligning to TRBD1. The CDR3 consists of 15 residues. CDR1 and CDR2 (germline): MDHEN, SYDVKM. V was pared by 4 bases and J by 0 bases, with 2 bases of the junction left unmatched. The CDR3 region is CASSSTGVAKNIQYF. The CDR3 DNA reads TGTGCCAGCAGTTCGACAGGGGTAGCCAAAAACATTCAGTACTTC.

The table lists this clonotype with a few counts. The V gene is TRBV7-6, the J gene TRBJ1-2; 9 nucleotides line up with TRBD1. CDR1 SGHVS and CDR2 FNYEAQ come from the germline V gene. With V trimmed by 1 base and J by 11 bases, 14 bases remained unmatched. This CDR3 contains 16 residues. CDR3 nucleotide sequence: TGTGCCAGCAGCTTAGGCCCCTCGGGACAGGGAATCTCGTACACCTTC. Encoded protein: CASSLGPSGQGISYTF. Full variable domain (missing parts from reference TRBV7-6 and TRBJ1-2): GAGVSQSPRYKVTKRGQDVALRCDPISGHVSLYWYRQALGQGPEFLTYFNYEAQQDKSGLPNDRFSAERPEGSISTLTIQRTEQRDSAMYRCASSLGPSGQGISYTFGSGTRLTVV.

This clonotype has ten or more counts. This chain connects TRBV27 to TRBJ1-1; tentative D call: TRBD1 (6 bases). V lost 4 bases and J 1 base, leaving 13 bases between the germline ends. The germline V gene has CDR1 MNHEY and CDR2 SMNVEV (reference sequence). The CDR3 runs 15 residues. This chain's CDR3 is CASSYYGGANTEAFF. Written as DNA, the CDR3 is TGTGCCAGCAGTTACTATGGGGGCGCGAACACTGAAGCTTTCTTT.

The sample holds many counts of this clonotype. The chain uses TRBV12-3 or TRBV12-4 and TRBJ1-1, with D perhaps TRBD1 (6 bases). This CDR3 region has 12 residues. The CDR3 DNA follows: TGTGTCAGTTCAGGGGAAGGGACTGAAGCTTTCTTT. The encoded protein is CVSSGEGTEAFF.

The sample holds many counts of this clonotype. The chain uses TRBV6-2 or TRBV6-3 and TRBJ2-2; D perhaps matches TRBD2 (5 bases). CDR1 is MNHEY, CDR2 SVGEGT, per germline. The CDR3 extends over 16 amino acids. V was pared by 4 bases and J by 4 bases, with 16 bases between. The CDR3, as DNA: TGTGCCAGCAGTTCGAATTGGGAGTCCGTCACCGGGGAGCTGTTTTTT. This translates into CASSSNWESVTGELFF.

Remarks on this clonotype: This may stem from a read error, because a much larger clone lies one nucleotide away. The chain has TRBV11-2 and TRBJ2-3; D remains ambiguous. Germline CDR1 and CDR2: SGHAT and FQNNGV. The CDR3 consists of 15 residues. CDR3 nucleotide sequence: TGTACCAGCAGCTTGGCGGCGCGGTTCACAGATACGCAGTATTTT. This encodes CTSSLAARFTDTQYF.

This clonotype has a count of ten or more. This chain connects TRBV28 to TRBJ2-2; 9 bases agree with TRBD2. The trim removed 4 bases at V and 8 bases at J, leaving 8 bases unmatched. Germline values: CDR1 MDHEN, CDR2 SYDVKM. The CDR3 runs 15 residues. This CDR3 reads CASSSTGLATGELFF. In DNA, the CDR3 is TGTGCCAGCAGTTCCACGGGACTAGCCACGGGGGAGCTGTTTTTT.